This record covers a single T cell receptor beta chain. The sample originates from a study of blood T cell repertoires in COVID-19. Measured with immunoSEQ multiplex PCR; TCRdb has only the in-frame clones, and not every one. The repertoire includes around 330,000 clones, under 90% of them detected once, and 4.5% to 6.5% sits in the top ten. This TCR was sampled from a man between 60 and 70 years old who had recovered from COVID-19. The specimen sequenced was PBMCs or T cells enriched from blood (not recorded which).

The CDR3 bases are TGCGCCAGCAGCTTGTCAGGGACTGGGGCCAACGTCCTGACTTTC. Protein product: CASSLSGTGANVLTF. V is TRBV5-1 and J is TRBJ2-6; the D gene is possibly TRBD1 (5 bases). The germline V gene has CDR1 SGHRS and CDR2 YFSETQ. Deletions cut 1 base from V and 2 bases from J, with 7 bases between. The CDR3 is 15 amino acids.